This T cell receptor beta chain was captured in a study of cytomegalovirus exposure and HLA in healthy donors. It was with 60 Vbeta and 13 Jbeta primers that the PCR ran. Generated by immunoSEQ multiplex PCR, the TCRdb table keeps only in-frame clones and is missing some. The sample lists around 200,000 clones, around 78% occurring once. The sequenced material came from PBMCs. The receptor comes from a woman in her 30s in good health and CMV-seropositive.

The CDR3 DNA follows: TGCGCCAGCAGCCATAACCAGGGGGCTGGTGAAAAACTGTTTTTT. Residues: CASSHNQGAGEKLFF. The V gene is TRBV4-3, the J gene TRBJ1-4; 8 nucleotides align to TRBD1. Germline V gene lookup returns CDR1 LGHNA and CDR2 YSLEER. The V and J ends lost 3 bases and 7 bases, in that order; junction bases with no gene match: 7. The CDR3 length is 15 residues.